This is a list of T cell receptor beta chains from one sample in a study of identical twins. TCRdb ran MiXCR on the 5' RACE reads and lists one entry per CDR3 protein. The sample holds 690,000 or so distinct CDR3 sequences; 8.6% are singletons and the top ten take 0.98%. This sample was also put to use in a study of yellow fever vaccine responses in identical twins.

Source material: PBMCs. These receptors were taken from a woman between 18 and 29 years old in good health. Each CDR3 is given with its conserved first and last residue. D genes are given only for firm matches. Part of the rows lack a size; the others show once, few, many or a class for expanded clones.

V: TRBV4-3; size: few; D: -; J: TRBJ2-7; DNA: TGCGCCAGCAGCCAAGGCACGGCAGGGCTTTACGAGCAGTACTTC; CDR3: CASSQGTAGLYEQYF
V: TRBV7-2; size: many; D: -; J: TRBJ2-3; DNA: TGTGCCAGCAGCGGCGCCACGGGGATTTGGAGCACAGATACGCAGTATTTT; CDR3: CASSGATGIWSTDTQYF
V: TRBV12-3/TRBV12-4; size: many; D: -; J: TRBJ2-7; DNA: TGTGCCAGCAGTTTAGGGGGGACGGGGGACGAGCAGTACTTC; CDR3: CASSLGGTGDEQYF
V: TRBV28; size: many; D: TRBD2; J: TRBJ2-7; DNA: TGTGCCAGCAGTTTACTCCCATGGGACGGGAGGGTGAGCTCCTACGAGCAGTACTTC; CDR3: CASSLLPWDGRVSSYEQYF
V: TRBV29-1; size: -; D: -; J: TRBJ2-3; DNA: TGCAGTAATGATGAGTTAGCAGGCGATACGCAGTATTTT; CDR3: CSNDELAGDTQYF
V: TRBV9; size: few; D: -; J: TRBJ2-7; DNA: TGTGCCAGCAGCGTATCGATTCCAGGCTACGAGCAGTACTTC; CDR3: CASSVSIPGYEQYF
V: TRBV28; size: many; D: -; J: TRBJ2-3; DNA: TGTGCCAGCAGACCCCAGGGTTGGGCAGATACGCAGTATTTT; CDR3: CASRPQGWADTQYF
V: TRBV7-6; size: few; D: TRBD2; J: TRBJ2-1; DNA: TGTGCCAGCAGCTTAGCGAAAACTTTGAGCGGGAGGTTTAACAATGAGCAGTTCTTC; CDR3: CASSLAKTLSGRFNNEQFF
V: TRBV20-1; size: -; D: -; J: TRBJ2-2; DNA: TGTCCTACCCGTTGCGGACCCTTCAACAACACCGGGGAGCTGTTTTTT; CDR3: CPTRCGPFNNTGELFF
V: TRBV24-1; size: few; D: -; J: TRBJ2-3; DNA: TGTGCCACCAGTGATGGGGCAGGCACAGATACGCAGTATTTT; CDR3: CATSDGAGTDTQYF
V: TRBV28; size: many; D: -; J: TRBJ2-1; DNA: TGTGCCAGCAGTTTTTCCGGGACAAGCTCCTACAATGAGCAGTTCTTC; CDR3: CASSFSGTSSYNEQFF